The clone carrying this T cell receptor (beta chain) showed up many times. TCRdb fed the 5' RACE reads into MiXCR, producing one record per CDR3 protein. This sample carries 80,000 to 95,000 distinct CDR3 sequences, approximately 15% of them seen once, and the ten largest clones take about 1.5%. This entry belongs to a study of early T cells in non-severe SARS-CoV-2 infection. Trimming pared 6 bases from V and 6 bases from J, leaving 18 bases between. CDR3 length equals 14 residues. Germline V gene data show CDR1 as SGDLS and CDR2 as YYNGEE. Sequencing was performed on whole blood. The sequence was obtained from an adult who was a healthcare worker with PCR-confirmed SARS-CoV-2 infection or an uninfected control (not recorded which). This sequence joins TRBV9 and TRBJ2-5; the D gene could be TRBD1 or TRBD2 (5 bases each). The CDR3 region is CASNGALGSQTQYF. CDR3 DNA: TGTGCCAGCAACGGGGCCCTAGGTTCGCAGACCCAGTACTTC.